This T cell receptor (beta chain) was sequenced during a study of technical replicates of blood from a handful of donors. The CDR3 totals 17 residues. Measured with immunoSEQ multiplex PCR; TCRdb has only the in-frame clones, and not every one. The sample lists tens of thousands of clones, over 95% occurring once. The source material was T cells isolated from PBMCs. The TCR comes from a human donor in good health. The chain links TRBV1 to TRBJ1-1; TRBD1 is taken as the D call from the table, unchecked against the DNA. TRBV1 is recorded as a pseudogene. The CDR3 loop reads CTSSPRLCSGTDTEAFF. CDR3 nucleotides: TGCACCAGCAGCCCCCGACTCTGTTCCGGGACAGACACTGAAGCTTTCTTT.